A single sample is the source of the 29 T cell receptor beta chains below, sequenced in a study of tumor-infiltrating lymphocytes in localized non-small cell lung cancer. Assay used: immunoSEQ multiplex PCR; TCRdb lists only in-frame clones, some missing. The data hold 17,000 or so clones, with more than 60% observed a single time. Sequenced input: lung tumor tissue. The receptors come from a human donor with non-small cell lung cancer.

The rearrangement uses TRBV29-1 and TRBJ1-1; D gene ambiguous. The CDR3 covers 14 residues. Per the germline V gene, CDR1 is SQVTM and CDR2 is ANQGSEA. Trimming removed 5 bases from V and 4 bases from J, with 17 bases in between. The CDR3 reads CSVPRQVGITEAFF. The DNA for the CDR3 is TGCAGCGTTCCGCGCCAGGTAGGGATCACTGAAGCTTTCTTT.

The rearrangement uses TRBV15 and TRBJ1-4; 7 nucleotides line up with TRBD1. CDR1 and CDR2 from the germline V gene are LNHNV and YYDKDF (reference sequence). With 3 bases clipped from V and 4 bases from J, the junction kept 8 bases outside the gene matches. This CDR3 has 16 residues. DNA of the CDR3: TGTGCCACCAGCAGCGTCGGGACAGTTTATAATGAAAAACTGTTTTTT. It translates to CATSSVGTVYNEKLFF.

V and J are TRBV7-9 and TRBJ2-1, with a weak D call TRBD2 (5 bases). The CDR3 covers 15 residues. V gave up 2 bases and J gave up 4 bases, with 12 bases separating them. Germline V CDR1 and CDR2: SEHNR, FQNEAQ (reference sequence). The CDR3 loop is CASSLTSGYYNEQFF. CDR3 nucleotide sequence: TGTGCCAGCAGCTTAACCAGCGGCTATTACAATGAGCAGTTCTTC. Full variable domain (outside the CDR3, taken from reference TRBV7-9 and TRBJ2-1): DTGVSQNPRHKITKRGQNVTFRCDPISEHNRLYWYRQTLGQGPEFLTYFQNEAQLEKSRLLSDRFSAERPKGSFSTLEIQRTEQGDSAMYLCASSLTSGYYNEQFFGPGTRLTVL.

The chain carries TRBV14 and TRBJ2-4, with D possibly matching TRBD1 (6 bases). The CDR3 length is 13 residues. V lost 4 bases and J lost 5, with 9 bases in between. From germline, CDR1 is SGHDN and CDR2 FVKESK. The CDR3 here is CASSRWTENIQYF. The CDR3 DNA is TGTGCCAGCAGCCGATGGACAGAAAACATTCAGTACTTC.

This clone was detected only once. The chain recombines TRBV28 with TRBJ2-3, with no clear D. The CDR3 runs 12 residues. CDR1 MDHEN and CDR2 SYDVKM come from the germline V gene. The V end was cut by 7 bases, the J end by 1 base, with 6 bases between. CDR3: CASKAGTDTQYF. In DNA, the CDR3 is TGTGCCAGCAAGGCCGGCACAGATACGCAGTATTTT.

The chain carries TRBV7-8 and TRBJ1-5, with D uncertain. Between the trimmed V and J ends, which lost 2 bases and 2 bases, there was a span of 7 bases. Germline values: CDR1 SGHVS, CDR2 FQNEAQ. The CDR3 is 14 residues long. The CDR3 DNA reads TGTGCCAGCAGCTTACAGCGAGGCAATCAGCCCCAGCATTTT. Translated, it gives CASSLQRGNQPQHF.

This clone was seen a handful of times. V is TRBV4-2 and J is TRBJ1-5; no firm D call. Germline CDR1 LGHNA, CDR2 YNFKEQ. This CDR3 region has 13 residues. Trimming stripped 0 bases from V and 4 bases from J, with 4 bases between. CDR3 in DNA: TGTGCCAGCAGCCAAGACAGTAATCAGCCCCAGCATTTT. Its protein is CASSQDSNQPQHF.

The V gene is TRBV5-1, the J gene TRBJ2-3; 7 bases match TRBD2. The V gene end was trimmed by 4 bases and the J gene end by 0 bases; junction bases not matched to a gene: 5. The CDR3 is 15 residues long. CDR1 and CDR2 from the germline V gene are SGHRS and YFSETQ. CDR3 loop: CASSPLAASTDTQYF. The CDR3 nucleotides read TGCGCCAGCAGCCCCCTAGCGGCTAGCACAGATACGCAGTATTTT.

This clone was observed once. V and J are TRBV5-1 and TRBJ2-7; D is perhaps TRBD1 or TRBD2 (5 bases each). The CDR3 extends over 15 amino acids. Trimming took 2 bases from V and 3 from J, leaving 15 bases between them. Looked up from germline, CDR1 is SGHRS and CDR2 is YFSETQ. The CDR3 region is CASSLDAQRGYEQYF. As DNA, the CDR3 is TGCGCCAGCAGCTTAGATGCACAGAGGGGCTACGAGCAGTACTTC.

The chain recombines TRBV5-1 with TRBJ1-1; weak D call: TRBD1 (6 bases). The length of the CDR3 is 14 residues. V lost 4 bases to trimming and J lost 3 bases, with 13 bases between them. Germline V gene lookup returns CDR1 SGHRS and CDR2 YFSETQ. The CDR3: CASSPTGADTEAFF. DNA for the CDR3: TGCGCCAGCAGCCCAACGGGGGCGGACACTGAAGCTTTCTTT.

The rearrangement uses TRBV7-8 and TRBJ2-7; 12 bases line up with TRBD2. Germline CDR1 SGHVS, CDR2 FQNEAQ. With V trimmed by 1 base and J by 6 bases, 4 bases remained unmatched. There are 15 residues in the CDR3. In nucleotides, the CDR3 is TGTGCCAGCAGCTTAGTACTAGCGGGAGGAGGCGAGCAGTACTTC. This sequence encodes CASSLVLAGGGEQYF.

V is TRBV19 and J is TRBJ2-7, with D unclear. The CDR3 runs 14 residues. Germline V CDR1 and CDR2: LNHDA, SQIVND (reference sequence). V was clipped by 3 bases and J by 0 bases, with 9 bases between them. This CDR3 reads CASSISPDSYEQYF. CDR3 bases: TGTGCCAGTAGTATCTCGCCAGACTCCTACGAGCAGTACTTC. The full variable domain, with the rest looked up from reference TRBV19 and TRBJ2-7, is DGGITQSPKYLFRKEGQNVTLSCEQNLNHDAMYWYRQDPGQGLRLIYYSQIVNDFQKGDIAEGYSVSREKKESFPLTVTSAQKNPTAFYLCASSISPDSYEQYFGPGTRLTVT.

The V gene is TRBV7-2, the J gene TRBJ1-2; D is unclear. Germline CDR1 is SGHTA and CDR2 is FQGNSA. Trimming cost V 1 base and J 4 bases, with 7 bases left between them. This CDR3 has 13 residues. In DNA form, the CDR3 reads TGTGCCAGCAGCTTAGAGGGTATCTATGGCTACACCTTC. Residues: CASSLEGIYGYTF.

The chain links TRBV4-2 to TRBJ2-7; 8 bases map to TRBD2. After removal of 5 bases from V and 4 bases from J, the junction contained 16 bases not matched to a gene. The CDR3 is 17 residues long. Looked up from germline, CDR1 is LGHNA and CDR2 is YNFKEQ. The CDR3 sequence is CASSSPPLAGLPYEQYF. In DNA, the CDR3 is TGTGCCAGCAGCTCTCCCCCCTTAGCGGGATTACCTTACGAGCAGTACTTC.

CDR3: CASSLARTTSLAYEQYF. The CDR3 DNA sequence: TGTGCCAGCAGCTTAGCACGGACAACAAGCCTTGCCTACGAGCAGTACTTC. The chain joins TRBV7-8 to TRBJ2-7; weak D call: TRBD1 (5 bases). The V gene lost 0 bases and the J gene lost 2 bases, with 17 bases spanning the gap. Germline CDR1 SGHVS, CDR2 FQNEAQ. The CDR3 spans 17 residues.

The chain uses TRBV2 and TRBJ2-5; 8 bases are a match to TRBD1. Germline V gene data show CDR1 as SNHLY and CDR2 as FYNNEI. Losses at the gene ends were 6 bases for V and 2 bases for J; bases not matched to a gene: 14. CDR3 length equals 17 residues. As DNA, the CDR3 is TGTGCCAGCAGCAAGGACCTCGGACAGGGAATACAAGAGACCCAGTACTTC. Protein: CASSKDLGQGIQETQYF.

J is TRBJ1-3 and V is TRBV6-6; unclear D gene. The CDR3 totals 14 residues. Germline assignment: CDR1 MNHNY and CDR2 SVGAGI (reference sequence). V lost 7 bases and J 2 bases, leaving 12 bases between the germline ends. CDR3 sequence: CASILGLTGNTIYF. The CDR3 nucleotides are TGTGCCAGCATCCTTGGCCTTACTGGAAACACCATATATTTT.

The chain uses TRBV5-1 and TRBJ2-7, with a tentative D call TRBD1 (5 bases). V lost 0 bases and J 0 bases, leaving 10 bases between the germline ends. Germline CDR1 SGHRS, CDR2 YFSETQ. This CDR3 region has 15 residues. This chain's CDR3 is CASSLEGVSSYEQYF. For the CDR3, the DNA is TGCGCCAGCAGCTTGGAAGGGGTGAGCTCCTACGAGCAGTACTTC.

In this sample, this clone turned up a few times. The gene calls are TRBV7-9 and TRBJ2-1; unclear D gene. Germline loops: CDR1 SEHNR, CDR2 FQNEAQ (reference sequence). V lost 11 bases to trimming and J lost 0 bases, with 11 bases between them. The CDR3 length is 13 residues. Here the CDR3 DNA reads TGTGCCTCCTCGGCACCCTCCTACAATGAGCAGTTCTTC. It encodes CASSAPSYNEQFF.

The gene calls are TRBV28 and TRBJ1-5, with TRBD1 matching over 9 bases. Germline CDR1 MDHEN, CDR2 SYDVKM. The CDR3 has 13 residues. Unmatched junction bases numbered 3, after V lost 6 bases and J lost 6 bases. The CDR3 region is CASSETGGQPQHF. The DNA of the CDR3 is TGTGCCAGCAGCGAGACAGGGGGTCAGCCCCAGCATTTT.

By share of the sample, this clone is medium-sized. The chain carries TRBV2 and TRBJ2-7, with 10 nucleotides matching TRBD1. Trimming took 6 bases from V and 3 from J; bases not matched to a gene: 8. The germline CDR1 and CDR2 sequences are SNHLY and FYNNEI. The CDR3 runs to 15 residues. The CDR3 sequence is CASRVETGGFYEQYF. The CDR3 DNA is TGTGCCAGCAGAGTGGAGACAGGGGGCTTCTACGAGCAGTACTTC.

The chain uses TRBV27 and TRBJ2-1, with 12 bases fitting TRBD2. Trimming took 9 bases from V and 7 from J; bases not matched to a gene: 16. There are 17 residues in the CDR3. CDR1 is MNHEY, CDR2 SMNVEV, per germline (reference sequence). The chain's CDR3 is CASSGWLAGGPANEQFF. The CDR3 region has the DNA TGTGCCAGTTCAGGGTGGCTAGCGGGAGGGCCGGCGAATGAGCAGTTCTTC.

The DNA for the CDR3 is TGCGCCAGCAGCCAAGATCCCCCCGGGGTCCTATCCTACAATGAGCAGTTCTTC. Encoded protein: CASSQDPPGVLSYNEQFF. The chain recombines TRBV4-3 with TRBJ2-1, with D possibly matching TRBD2 (5 bases). V was clipped by 0 bases and J by 1 base, with 16 bases between them. CDR3 length: 18 residues. CDR1 and CDR2 (germline): LGHNA, YSLEER.

As DNA, the CDR3 is TGTGCCTGGAGCAAACAGGGCGATCAGCCCCAGCATTTT. Its protein is CAWSKQGDQPQHF. The rearrangement uses TRBV30 and TRBJ1-5, with TRBD1 as a possible D gene (6 bases). Trimming left V 3 bases short and J 5 bases short, with 11 bases between. In germline, CDR1 is GTSNPN, CDR2 SVGIG (reference sequence). There are 13 residues in the CDR3.

V is TRBV10-1 and J is TRBJ2-2; no clear D. This CDR3 comprises 13 residues. The germline V gene has CDR1 WNHNN and CDR2 SYGVQD (reference sequence). Trimming left V 6 bases short and J 6 bases short, with 11 bases between. The chain's CDR3 is CASSSSNSGELFF. CDR3 nucleotide sequence: TGCGCCAGCAGCTCGTCAAACTCCGGGGAGCTGTTTTTT.

This chain joins TRBV6-6 and TRBJ1-5; D unresolved. CDR3 size: 12 residues. V was trimmed by 4 bases and J by 7 bases, leaving 8 bases between them. Germline V gene data show CDR1 as MNHNY and CDR2 as SVGAGI (reference sequence). The CDR3 here is CASSFPGQPQHF. CDR3 DNA sequence: TGTGCCAGCAGTTTTCCGGGCCAGCCCCAGCATTTT.

The rearrangement uses TRBV29-1 and TRBJ1-1; D remains ambiguous. Germline assignment: CDR1 SQVTM and CDR2 ANQGSEA. The CDR3 runs 13 residues. V was cut by 1 base and J by 1 base, with 7 bases left in between. CDR3 sequence (DNA): TGCAGCGTTGAAGTTGTCAGGAACACTGAAGCTTTCTTT. This sequence encodes CSVEVVRNTEAFF.

V is TRBV11-2 and J is TRBJ2-3; either TRBD1 or TRBD2 may fit D (6 bases each). Germline CDR1 and CDR2: SGHAT and FQNNGV. The CDR3 extends over 16 amino acids. V lost 5 bases and J 6 bases, leaving 21 bases between the germline ends. This chain's CDR3 is CASSAPSAGTGDTQYF. CDR3 bases: TGTGCCAGCAGCGCACCAAGCGCGGGAACAGGGGATACGCAGTATTTT. Full variable domain (remainder filled in from reference TRBV11-2 and TRBJ2-3): EAGVAQSPRYKIIEKRQSVAFWCNPISGHATLYWYQQILGQGPKLLIQFQNNGVVDDSQLPKDRFSAERLKGVDSTLKIQPAKLEDSAVYLCASSAPSAGTGDTQYFGPGTRLTVL.

V is TRBV6-6 and J is TRBJ1-1, with TRBD1 as a possible D gene (6 bases). This CDR3 has 16 amino acids. V dropped 7 bases and J dropped 5 bases, with 23 bases sitting between them. Germline V CDR1 and CDR2: MNHNY, SVGAGI (reference sequence). CDR3: CASTLIEGESMTEAFF. DNA of the CDR3: TGTGCCAGCACTCTCATCGAGGGGGAGTCGATGACTGAAGCTTTCTTT.